The 19 T cell receptor beta chains below were found in one sample sequenced in a study of identifying expanded T cells in peripheral blood. Assay: immunoSEQ multiplex PCR; the TCRdb copy retains only in-frame clones and omits some. Of around 75,000 clones listed, roughly nine tenths were seen once; the top ten hold 2.5% to 3.5%. The sample was blood. Source of these receptors: a person aged 18 to 75 in good health.

The gene calls are TRBV19 and TRBJ2-2; D remains unclear. The CDR3 totals 14 residues. Per germline, CDR1 LNHDA and CDR2 SQIVND (reference sequence). Trimming removed 7 bases from V and 3 bases from J, with 12 bases in between. CDR3 in amino acids: CASNSQGYTGELFF. Written as DNA, the CDR3 is TGTGCCAGTAACTCCCAAGGTTACACCGGGGAGCTGTTTTTT. The whole variable domain, filled in from reference TRBV19 and TRBJ2-2, reads DGGITQSPKYLFRKEGQNVTLSCEQNLNHDAMYWYRQDPGQGLRLIYYSQIVNDFQKGDIAEGYSVSREKKESFPLTVTSAQKNPTAFYLCASNSQGYTGELFFGEGSRLTVL.

The chain joins TRBV6-4 to TRBJ2-1, with D possibly being TRBD1 (5 bases). V lost 11 bases, J lost 7 bases, and 15 bases lay in between. Germline-derived CDR1 and CDR2 are MRHNA and SNTAGT. The CDR3 extends over 12 amino acids. The CDR3, as DNA: TGTGCCCCCAGGGCCGTCGGGAATGAGCAGTTCTTC. Amino acids: CAPRAVGNEQFF.

This clone was counted a single time. The rearrangement links TRBV4-2 to TRBJ2-3; possible D gene TRBD2, 6 bases. V lost 0 bases, J lost 1 base, and 8 bases lay in between. CDR3 length: 15 residues. Germline values: CDR1 LGHNA, CDR2 YNFKEQ. CDR3 residues: CASSQEAGRTDTQYF. Here the CDR3 DNA reads TGTGCCAGCAGCCAAGAAGCGGGTCGCACAGATACGCAGTATTTT.

The chain couples TRBV2 to TRBJ1-1; unclear D gene. V lost 5 bases and J 4 bases, leaving 14 bases between the germline ends. The V gene's germline CDR1 is SNHLY and CDR2 FYNNEI. The CDR3 is 14 amino acids. The CDR3 here is CASSFGSESTEAFF. The CDR3 DNA sequence: TGTGCCAGCAGTTTCGGATCAGAGAGCACTGAAGCTTTCTTT.

This clone was detected once. J is TRBJ2-1 and V is TRBV19; 14 bases agree with TRBD2. This CDR3 region has 18 residues. Germline V gene data show CDR1 as LNHDA and CDR2 as SQIVND (reference sequence). V shed 1 base, J shed 14 bases, and the junction held 16 bases outside the gene matches. For the CDR3, the DNA is TGTGCCAGTAGTATAGGGACAGACAAAGGGACTAGCGGGAGTGGGAAGTTCTTC. This sequence encodes CASSIGTDKGTSGSGKFF.

The V call is TRBV7-2, the J call TRBJ1-5; perhaps TRBD1 as D (5 bases). The CDR3 covers 13 residues. The germline CDR1 and CDR2 sequences are SGHTA and FQGNSA. Deletions cut 5 bases from V and 4 bases from J, with 9 bases between. The CDR3, as DNA: TGTGCCAGCAGCCCCGACAGAAATCAGCCCCAGCATTTT. This gives the protein CASSPDRNQPQHF.

The chain joins TRBV6-6 to TRBJ2-1; 8 bases align to TRBD2. This CDR3 is 13 amino acids long. Looked up from germline, CDR1 is MNHNY and CDR2 is SVGAGI (reference sequence). The J segment lost 4 bases and the V segment lost 7 bases, leaving 3 bases of the junction unmatched. CDR3 region: CASKRGPYNEQFF. As DNA, the CDR3 is TGTGCCAGCAAGCGGGGGCCTTACAATGAGCAGTTCTTC.

The chain links TRBV6-1 to TRBJ1-5; D unresolved. Germline V gene sequence: CDR1 MNHNS, CDR2 SASEGT. The CDR3 has 14 residues. V lost 1 base, J lost 5 bases, and 9 bases lay in between. The DNA of the CDR3 is TGTGCCAGCAGTGAAGTTGGTGGGGATCAGCCCCAGCATTTT. Translating it yields CASSEVGGDQPQHF.

Only one count was recorded for this clone. V usage is TRBV19 and J usage is TRBJ1-5; D ambiguous. Germline V gene data show CDR1 as LNHDA and CDR2 as SQIVND (reference sequence). The ends were cut back, 3 bases at V and 1 base at J, with 13 bases in the middle. The CDR3 loop spans 16 amino acids. DNA for the CDR3: TGTGCCAGTAGTATTGACGTCGGTAACAGCAATCAGCCCCAGCATTTT. Amino acid sequence: CASSIDVGNSNQPQHF.

This clone was picked up a small number of times. This chain joins TRBV7-9 and TRBJ2-1; D gene uncertain. Germline loops: CDR1 SEHNR, CDR2 FQNEAQ (reference sequence). This CDR3 spans 14 amino acids. Trimming pared 1 base from V and 5 bases from J, leaving 9 bases between. This CDR3 is CASSLGALNNEQFF. The DNA of the CDR3 is TGTGCCAGCAGCTTAGGGGCCCTAAACAATGAGCAGTTCTTC.

J is TRBJ2-1 and V is TRBV12-5; 11 nucleotides align to TRBD2. CDR3 length: 15 residues. The V gene end was trimmed by 2 bases and the J gene end by 6 bases; junction bases not matched to a gene: 3. The germline V gene has CDR1 LGHNT and CDR2 FRNRAP. The CDR3 here is CASGLTSGSVNEQFF. For the CDR3, the DNA is TGTGCTAGTGGTTTGACTAGCGGGAGTGTCAATGAGCAGTTCTTC.

The chain recombines TRBV7-2 with TRBJ2-7, with 10 nucleotides matching TRBD1. Germline-derived CDR1 and CDR2 are SGHTA and FQGNSA. V was pared by 7 bases and J by 2 bases, with 8 bases of the junction left unmatched. This CDR3 has 15 amino acids. This chain's CDR3 is CASTQAGTGAYEQYF. CDR3 in DNA: TGTGCCAGCACCCAAGCCGGGACAGGGGCCTACGAGCAGTACTTC.

The V and J genes are TRBV6-5 and TRBJ1-1; D is perhaps TRBD1 (5 bases). Germline-derived CDR1 and CDR2 are MNHEY and SVGAGI. CDR3 size: 15 residues. Trimming removed 6 bases at V and 4 bases at J, with 18 bases between. This chain's CDR3 is CASRLAGPVGTEAFF. The CDR3 bases are TGTGCCAGCAGACTAGCAGGGCCGGTTGGCACTGAAGCTTTCTTT.

This clone has just one count. The J gene is TRBJ1-2, the V gene TRBV6-5; the match to TRBD1 covers 9 bases. CDR1 is MNHEY, CDR2 SVGAGI, per germline. After removal of 6 bases from V and 3 bases from J, the junction contained 8 bases not matched to a gene. The CDR3 loop spans 15 amino acids. Written as DNA, the CDR3 is TGTGCCAGCAGCGACCCCGGGACAGGGCACTATGGCTACACCTTC. Amino acids: CASSDPGTGHYGYTF.

The chain has TRBV5-1 and TRBJ1-2; 7 bases are a match to TRBD1. Germline CDR1 is SGHRS and CDR2 is YFSETQ. J lost 5 bases, V lost 4 bases, and 2 bases had no gene match. CDR3 size: 12 residues. The CDR3 loop is CASSATGYGYTF. DNA for the CDR3: TGCGCCAGCAGCGCGACAGGGTATGGCTACACCTTC.

This clone was detected once. The genes are TRBV7-2 and TRBJ2-7; 7 nucleotides match TRBD1. CDR1 is SGHTA, CDR2 FQGNSA, per germline. V was clipped by 4 bases and J by 2 bases; unmatched bases: 8. The CDR3 is 15 amino acids. The CDR3 loop reads CASSYRQGAPYEQYF. The DNA for the CDR3 is TGTGCCAGCAGCTACAGACAGGGCGCACCCTACGAGCAGTACTTC. Variable domain in full (rest from reference TRBV7-2 and TRBJ2-7): GAGVSQSPSNKVTEKGKDVELRCDPISGHTALYWYRQSLGQGLEFLIYFQGNSAPDKSGLPSDRFSAERTGGSVSTLTIQRTQQEDSAVYLCASSYRQGAPYEQYFGPGTRLTVT.

This rearrangement joins TRBV21-1 to TRBJ1-5; no check of the table's D call, TRBD1, against the DNA was made. TRBV21-1 is termed a pseudogene. This CDR3 spans 15 amino acids. CDR3 residues: CASPPSTGRGQPQHF. The DNA of the CDR3 is TGTGCCAGTCCTCCTTCGACAGGACGAGGACAGCCCCAGCATTTT.

The sample holds one count of this clone. The DNA for the CDR3 is TGTGCCAGCAGTCGTGGACTAGCGAGATCCTACGAGCAGTACTTC. This gives the protein CASSRGLARSYEQYF. The gene calls are TRBV6-5 and TRBJ2-7, with TRBD2 matching over 9 bases. The germline CDR1 and CDR2 sequences are MNHEY and SVGAGI. V trimming: 5 bases; J trimming: 1 base; junction bases outside the gene matches: 6. The CDR3 runs 15 residues.

The gene calls are TRBV19 and TRBJ1-5; possible D gene TRBD1, 6 bases. The CDR3 runs to 15 residues. Germline CDR1 is LNHDA and CDR2 is SQIVND (reference sequence). Between the trimmed V and J ends, which lost 8 bases and 0 bases, there was a span of 14 bases. The CDR3 region is CASQGWASSNQPQHF. Written as DNA, the CDR3 is TGTGCCAGTCAGGGGTGGGCGTCTAGCAATCAGCCCCAGCATTTT.